This T cell receptor (beta chain) was recorded in a study of T cell responses to AZD1222 COVID-19 vaccine. Study summary: Second-dose schedules of about 4 or about 12 weeks were combined.

A word on this clone: As yet, its antigen is unknown.

Here immunoSEQ multiplex PCR was the method, and the copy in TCRdb shows in-frame clones only, minus some. The sample carries some 92,000 clones, 70% to 90% recorded once. Findings and limits, study-wide: The reported proportion of spike-specific TCRs targeting unmutated variant regions was nearly half. Donors skewed white British and female; clonal diversity was possibly underestimated. Increases in Spike-specific TCR breadth and depth were seen after two AZD1222 doses.

The germline CDR1 and CDR2 sequences are KGHDR and SFDVKD. The CDR3 covers 15 residues. V lost 2 bases to trimming and J lost 4 bases; unmatched junction nucleotides: 6. Specimen: peripheral blood, collected on day 0 of AZD1222 vaccination. The V and J genes are TRBV24-1 and TRBJ2-7, with TRBD1 matching 8 bases. The origin of this receptor is an adult in good health. The CDR3 sequence: CATSDSGTGFYEQYF. CDR3 coding DNA: TGTGCCACCAGTGATTCCGGGACAGGCTTTTACGAGCAGTACTTC.